By frequency in the sample, the clone carrying this T cell receptor (beta chain) is medium-sized. Its antigen is unidentified. The germline gives CDR1 MNHEY, CDR2 SVGEGT. The length of the CDR3 is 11 residues. The germline V and J ends were trimmed by 7 bases and 4 bases, with 8 bases remaining between them. This entry belongs to a study of T cells after posttransplantation cyclophosphamide. Busulfan-fludarabine conditioning, marrow transplant, and cyclophosphamide on days +3 and +4 were administered. This table comes from immunoSEQ multiplex PCR, and its TCRdb copy is limited to in-frame clones, with some not included. Listed here are around 460 clones without any singletons, the top ten holding over 15%. Study-level points and caveats: TRB overlap between skin or GI tissue T cells and blood was limited. Later blood repertoires were often dominated by clones from the donor CD8+ memory compartment. Recipient CMV seropositivity and CMV reactivation strongly tracked TRB clonality.

This chain links TRBV6-2 or TRBV6-3 with TRBJ2-7; no clear D. The sample consisted of PBMCs, taken 32 days after allogeneic stem cell transplant with posttransplant cyclophosphamide. The receptor was isolated from a male patient in his thirties who received an allogeneic stem cell transplant from a related donor, was CMV-positive, and had acute GVHD only. Some T cells may originate from the graft donor. CDR3 in amino acids: CASTKGYEQYF. In nucleotides, the CDR3 is TGTGCCAGCACGAAGGGTTACGAGCAGTACTTC.